Following are 30 T cell receptor beta chains from one sample sequenced in a study of cytomegalovirus exposure and HLA in healthy donors. The PCR was carried out with 60 Vbeta primers and 13 Jbeta primers. Assay: immunoSEQ multiplex PCR; the TCRdb copy retains only in-frame clones and omits some. This sample has approximately 100,000 clones; around 82% occur once, and the top ten carry approximately 1.5%. The sample taken for sequencing was PBMCs. Receptors originate from a woman aged 40 to 50 in good health and CMV-seronegative.

This clone was counted once. J is TRBJ1-2 and V is TRBV14; D perhaps matches TRBD1 (5 bases). Germline lookup yields CDR1 SGHDN and CDR2 FVKESK. The ends were cut back, 0 bases at V and 4 bases at J, with 24 bases in the middle. This CDR3 contains 19 residues. CDR3 amino acids: CASSQDLWGRAKFPYGYTF. Written as DNA, the CDR3 is TGTGCCAGCAGCCAAGATCTTTGGGGCAGAGCTAAGTTCCCCTATGGCTACACCTTC. The full variable domain, with the rest looked up from reference TRBV14 and TRBJ1-2, is EAGVTQFPSHSVIEKGQTVTLRCDPISGHDNLYWYRRVMGKEIKFLLHFVKESKQDESGMPNNRFLAERTGGTYSTLKVQPAELEDSGVYFCASSQDLWGRAKFPYGYTFGSGTRLTVV.

There are a few counts of this clone. This chain connects TRBV28 to TRBJ2-7, with D maybe TRBD2 (6 bases). Between the trimmed V and J ends, which lost 5 bases and 5 bases, there was a span of 16 bases. The CDR3 covers 14 residues. Looked up from germline, CDR1 is MDHEN and CDR2 is SYDVKM. CDR3 in DNA: TGTGCCAGCAGTATATCGGGACTCTCAGACGAGCAGTACTTC. Amino acid sequence: CASSISGLSDEQYF.

The chain joins TRBV27 to TRBJ2-7, with a possible D match to TRBD1 (6 bases). The CDR3 is 13 residues long. Germline lookup yields CDR1 MNHEY and CDR2 SMNVEV (reference sequence). V was cut by 4 bases and J by 6 bases, with 13 bases left in between. As DNA, the CDR3 is TGTGCCAGCAGTTGGGGCCAGGGGCGCGAGCAGTACTTC. This encodes CASSWGQGREQYF.

V is TRBV10-3 and J is TRBJ2-3; the match to TRBD1 covers 7 bases. Germline CDR1 is ENHRY and CDR2 is SYGVKD. J gave up 1 base and V 2 bases, and 3 bases lay outside the gene matches. The CDR3 length is 15 residues. The CDR3 spells CAISERTGGTDTQYF. CDR3 sequence (DNA): TGTGCCATCAGTGAGAGGACAGGTGGCACAGATACGCAGTATTTT.

In its sample, this clone was seen a few times. The V gene is TRBV5-8, the J gene TRBJ1-1; 8 nucleotides line up with TRBD1. The V gene end was trimmed by 3 bases and the J gene end by 4 bases; junction bases not matched to a gene: 8. In germline, CDR1 is SGHTS, CDR2 YDEGEE. This CDR3 spans 15 amino acids. The CDR3 nucleotides read TGTGCCAGCAGCTCGGACAGGGCAGGGGCCACTGAAGCTTTCTTT. It encodes CASSSDRAGATEAFF.

For this clone: The junction does not match germline at one end; this may be a read error. V and J are TRBV6-5 and TRBJ2-1, with 14 bases identical to TRBD2. Germline V gene sequence: CDR1 MNHEY, CDR2 SVGAGI. The CDR3 contains 15 residues. CDR3 coding DNA: TGTGCCAGCAGTAATGAGGGACTAGCGGGGGCTCGTACGATCTTC. Its translation is CASSNEGLAGARTIF.

The chain couples TRBV4-1 to TRBJ2-3; TRBD2 aligns across 8 bases. Germline-derived CDR1 and CDR2 are MGHRA and YSYEKL. The CDR3 loop spans 17 amino acids. V lost 1 base and J lost 4; bases outside the gene matches: 10. The CDR3 reads CASSQVGGLGLADTQYF. DNA of the CDR3: TGCGCCAGCAGCCAAGTGGGGGGACTAGGGCTGGCAGATACGCAGTATTTT.

The chain has TRBV14 and TRBJ1-2, with TRBD1 identical over 8 bases. Germline V gives CDR1 SGHDN, CDR2 FVKESK. With 4 bases clipped from V and 4 bases from J, the junction kept 14 bases outside the gene matches. The CDR3 totals 17 residues. The CDR3, as DNA: TGTGCCAGCAGCCCCCTTTTCGGACAGGGTGGGACCTATGGCTACACCTTC. Encoded protein: CASSPLFGQGGTYGYTF.

The V and J genes are TRBV19 and TRBJ1-4, with 10 bases identical to TRBD1. The germline V gene has CDR1 LNHDA and CDR2 SQIVND (reference sequence). The V gene end was trimmed by 5 bases and the J gene end by 8 bases; junction bases not matched to a gene: 8. This CDR3 spans 15 amino acids. The CDR3 sequence is CASSEPGQGSEKLFF. The CDR3 DNA follows: TGTGCCAGTAGTGAGCCGGGACAGGGGAGCGAAAAACTGTTTTTT.

This rearrangement joins TRBV18 to TRBJ1-1; a weak D match, TRBD1 (5 bases). V lost 6 bases, J lost 1 base, and 9 bases lay in between. CDR1 and CDR2 (germline): KGHSH, LQKENI. CDR3 length: 13 residues. Written as DNA, the CDR3 is TGTGCCAGCTCCCGGCAGGGGAACACTGAAGCTTTCTTT. The encoded protein is CASSRQGNTEAFF.

The chain uses TRBV7-2 and TRBJ2-7, with a tentative D call TRBD2 (6 bases). The CDR3 loop spans 13 amino acids. Deletions cut 5 bases from V and 6 bases from J, with 14 bases between. CDR1 and CDR2 from the germline V gene are SGHTA and FQGNSA. CDR3 bases: TGTGCCAGCAGCCCGACGTGGGGGGTCGAGCAGTACTTC. It translates to CASSPTWGVEQYF. Filled out from reference TRBV7-2 and TRBJ2-7, the complete variable domain reads GAGVSQSPSNKVTEKGKDVELRCDPISGHTALYWYRQSLGQGLEFLIYFQGNSAPDKSGLPSDRFSAERTGGSVSTLTIQRTQQEDSAVYLCASSPTWGVEQYFGPGTRLTVT.

This rearrangement joins TRBV7-8 to TRBJ1-5; 7 bases line up with TRBD1. V lost 1 base to trimming and J lost 6 bases; unmatched junction nucleotides: 9. Germline CDR1 SGHVS, CDR2 FQNEAQ. The CDR3 is made up of 16 amino acids. In nucleotides, the CDR3 is TGTGCCAGCAGCTTAGAAGGGACAGATCGGACTCAGCCCCAGCATTTT. Translating gives CASSLEGTDRTQPQHF. The whole variable domain, filled in from reference TRBV7-8 and TRBJ1-5, reads GAGVSQSPRYKVAKRGQDVALRCDPISGHVSLFWYQQALGQGPEFLTYFQNEAQLDKSGLPSDRFFAERPEGSVSTLKIQRTQQEDSAVYLCASSLEGTDRTQPQHFGDGTRLSIL.

This sequence joins TRBV28 and TRBJ2-7; TRBD2 might be the D (5 bases). This CDR3 has 11 residues. V lost 5 bases and J lost 4, with 6 bases in between. Per the germline V gene, CDR1 is MDHEN and CDR2 is SYDVKM. CDR3 DNA sequence: TGTGCCAGCAGTCTAGCTTACGAGCAGTACTTC. Amino acid sequence: CASSLAYEQYF.

The V and J genes are TRBV18 and TRBJ2-7, with D tentatively TRBD1 (5 bases). The CDR3 length is 14 residues. Trimming pared 8 bases from V and 3 bases from J, leaving 17 bases between. Germline-derived CDR1 and CDR2 are KGHSH and LQKENI. CDR3 in DNA: TGTGCCAGCCGATGGCGTGCAGGGAACTACGAGCAGTACTTC. Translating it yields CASRWRAGNYEQYF.

The V and J genes are TRBV29-1 and TRBJ1-2; D is possibly TRBD1 (6 bases). The CDR3 totals 17 residues. Trimming left V 0 bases short and J 3 bases short, with 20 bases between. CDR1 SQVTM and CDR2 ANQGSEA come from the germline V gene. CDR3 sequence (DNA): TGCAGCGTTGAAGATGACGTCAGGAAACAGGGCGACTATGGCTACACCTTC. It specifies CSVEDDVRKQGDYGYTF.

The rearrangement joins TRBV28 to TRBJ2-7, with D unclear. The V gene lost 5 bases and the J gene lost 6 bases, with 17 bases spanning the gap. The length of the CDR3 is 14 residues. Germline lookup yields CDR1 MDHEN and CDR2 SYDVKM. The CDR3 protein is CASSPRVQPGEQYF. In DNA, the CDR3 is TGTGCCAGCAGTCCCCGGGTCCAGCCGGGCGAGCAGTACTTC.

This chain joins TRBV4-2 and TRBJ1-2; D remains ambiguous. This CDR3 contains 15 residues. Between the trimmed V and J ends, which lost 1 base and 3 bases, there was a span of 12 bases. Germline CDR1 reads LGHNA; CDR2 reads YNFKEQ. CDR3 coding DNA: TGTGCCAGCAGCCAAGCGAACATCGCGGACTATGGCTACACCTTC. Translating gives CASSQANIADYGYTF.

This sequence joins TRBV9 and TRBJ2-7; 10 bases line up with TRBD2. The CDR3 totals 17 residues. Per germline, CDR1 SGDLS and CDR2 YYNGEE. The V segment lost 4 bases and the J segment 1 base; nucleotides outside the gene matches: 11. CDR3 nucleotide sequence: TGTGCCAGCAGCTCCCCGACCGCACTAGCGGGATCCTACGAGCAGTACTTC. It encodes CASSSPTALAGSYEQYF.

This clone was seen a handful of times. The chain links TRBV5-8 to TRBJ1-1, with D possibly being TRBD1 (6 bases). Trimming removed 2 bases from V and 2 bases from J, with 10 bases in between. Germline loops: CDR1 SGHTS, CDR2 YDEGEE. This CDR3 contains 14 residues. CDR3 DNA sequence: TGTGCCAGCAGCTTCGGGACACTAAACACTGAAGCTTTCTTT. Protein sequence: CASSFGTLNTEAFF.

This chain connects TRBV18 to TRBJ1-3; D unclear. Germline CDR1 and CDR2: KGHSH and LQKENI. Trimming took off 3 bases at V and 0 bases at J, with 9 bases between the two ends. The CDR3 length is 15 residues. The chain's CDR3 is CASSPRLSSGNTIYF. DNA of the CDR3: TGTGCCAGCTCACCCAGACTCAGCTCTGGAAACACCATATATTTT.

The chain links TRBV6-1 to TRBJ1-2; D is unresolved. The ends were cut back, 4 bases at V and 1 base at J, with 16 bases in the middle. This CDR3 region has 16 residues. CDR1 is MNHNS and CDR2 is SASEGT in the germline V gene. DNA for the CDR3: TGTGCCAGCAGTGGAGGCGCTTATGGTGGTAACTATGGCTACACCTTC. Amino acids: CASSGGAYGGNYGYTF.

The chain recombines TRBV5-4 with TRBJ1-2; 7 bases line up with TRBD1. With V trimmed by 4 bases and J by 3 bases, 12 bases remained unmatched. The CDR3 spans 16 residues. CDR1 and CDR2 (germline): SGHNT, YYREEE (reference sequence). This CDR3 reads CASSDPTGRSDYGYTF. The CDR3 bases are TGTGCCAGCAGCGATCCGACAGGGAGGTCTGACTATGGCTACACCTTC.

V usage is TRBV14 and J usage is TRBJ2-7, with 8 bases fitting TRBD1. Germline CDR1 and CDR2: SGHDN and FVKESK. V was clipped by 3 bases and J by 5 bases; unmatched bases: 9. There are 15 residues in the CDR3. The CDR3 protein is CASSHLTGGKDEQYF. For the CDR3, the DNA is TGTGCCAGCAGCCATCTTACAGGGGGAAAGGACGAGCAGTACTTC. Filled out from reference TRBV14 and TRBJ2-7, the complete variable domain reads EAGVTQFPSHSVIEKGQTVTLRCDPISGHDNLYWYRRVMGKEIKFLLHFVKESKQDESGMPNNRFLAERTGGTYSTLKVQPAELEDSGVYFCASSHLTGGKDEQYFGPGTRLTVT.

The chain uses TRBV6-1 and TRBJ2-3; 10 bases agree with TRBD2. Germline trimming cut 1 base from V and 5 bases from J; bases unmatched to any gene: 9. CDR1 and CDR2 from the germline V gene are MNHNS and SASEGT. The CDR3 has 17 residues. The CDR3 DNA follows: TGTGCCAGCAGTGAAGGTTTCGAGCGGGAGGGGGGAGATACGCAGTATTTT. Translating gives CASSEGFEREGGDTQYF.

This chain links TRBV5-1 with TRBJ2-3, with D hard to call. The V and J ends lost 4 bases and 0 bases respectively, with 3 bases between them. From germline, CDR1 is SGHRS and CDR2 YFSETQ. The CDR3 is 12 amino acids. CDR3 residues: CASSPSTDTQYF. The CDR3 coding sequence is TGCGCCAGCAGCCCGAGCACAGATACGCAGTATTTT. The full variable domain, with the rest looked up from reference TRBV5-1 and TRBJ2-3, is KAGVTQTPRYLIKTRGQQVTLSCSPISGHRSVSWYQQTPGQGLQFLFEYFSETQRNKGNFPGRFSGRQFSNSRSEMNVSTLELGDSALYLCASSPSTDTQYFGPGTRLTVL.

This sequence joins TRBV6-5 and TRBJ2-7, with 12 bases identical to TRBD1. V gave up 10 bases and J gave up 5 bases; unmatched junction bases: 9. CDR1 is MNHEY, CDR2 SVGAGI, per germline. This CDR3 has 14 amino acids. Here the CDR3 DNA reads TGTGCCACACATCGGGGACAGGGGGCAAACGAGCAGTACTTC. Its protein product is CATHRGQGANEQYF.

The table lists this clone with a count of one. J is TRBJ2-7 and V is TRBV7-9; D is possibly TRBD2 (5 bases). Per the germline V gene, CDR1 is SEHNR and CDR2 is FQNEAQ (reference sequence). The CDR3 is made up of 14 amino acids. V was trimmed by 2 bases and J by 3 bases, leaving 11 bases between them. CDR3 in amino acids: CASSLSGGIYEQYF. The DNA for the CDR3 is TGTGCCAGCAGCTTAAGCGGCGGTATCTACGAGCAGTACTTC.

V gene TRBV14 combines with J gene TRBJ1-2, with 8 bases lining up with TRBD1. Germline V gene data show CDR1 as SGHDN and CDR2 as FVKESK. CDR3 length: 13 amino acids. The V gene end was trimmed by 4 bases and the J gene end by 4 bases; junction bases not matched to a gene: 2. The CDR3 sequence is CASSRQGSYGYTF. In DNA, the CDR3 is TGTGCCAGCAGCCGACAGGGGTCCTATGGCTACACCTTC.

V usage is TRBV5-6 and J usage is TRBJ2-7; TRBD1 matches 9 bases. Germline assignment: CDR1 SGHDT and CDR2 YYEEEE. The CDR3 has 15 residues. V was pared by 4 bases and J by 6 bases, with 11 bases of the junction left unmatched. The CDR3 here is CASSTNSGQGPEQYF. CDR3 DNA: TGTGCCAGCAGCACCAATTCGGGACAGGGCCCCGAGCAGTACTTC.

The gene calls are TRBV6-1 and TRBJ2-2; 9 positions match TRBD2. V lost 7 bases to trimming and J lost 4 bases; unmatched junction nucleotides: 7. CDR1 and CDR2 from the germline V gene are MNHNS and SASEGT. This CDR3 is built from 15 residues. CDR3 in DNA: TGTGCCAGCATGGCCCGCGGGAGGGCCACCGGGGAGCTGTTTTTT. It is translated as CASMARGRATGELFF.